A single sample gave rise to the 19 T cell receptor beta chains below, sequenced in a study of blood T cell repertoires in COVID-19. Only in-frame clones appear in the TCRdb table, and some are missing; sequencing was by immunoSEQ multiplex PCR. The data show some 260,000 clones, with roughly 88% seen just once and 0.8% held by the top ten. Sequenced sample: peripheral blood. These receptor sequences come from a woman between 25 and 40 years old with acute or convalescent COVID-19.

The chain employs TRBV12-3 or TRBV12-4 and TRBJ1-1, with no clear D. CDR3 length: 12 amino acids. V was pared by 5 bases and J by 11 bases, with 15 bases between. CDR3 DNA: TGTGCCAGCAGTCTAGTCCCAGGCGTCGCTTTCTTT. Translated: CASSLVPGVAFF.

V and J are TRBV5-1 and TRBJ2-7; TRBD1 matches at 7 bases. The ends lost 4 bases at V and 0 bases at J; junction bases unmatched: 7. Germline lookup yields CDR1 SGHRS and CDR2 YFSETQ. This CDR3 contains 15 residues. The CDR3 region is CASSLDRFLSYEQYF. The CDR3 region has the DNA TGCGCCAGCAGCCTGGACAGGTTCCTCTCCTACGAGCAGTACTTC. The complete variable domain, with remaining parts taken from reference TRBV5-1 and TRBJ2-7, reads KAGVTQTPRYLIKTRGQQVTLSCSPISGHRSVSWYQQTPGQGLQFLFEYFSETQRNKGNFPGRFSGRQFSNSRSEMNVSTLELGDSALYLCASSLDRFLSYEQYFGPGTRLTVT.

V is TRBV4-1 and J is TRBJ2-7; 8 nucleotides align to TRBD2. The trim removed 0 bases at V and 6 bases at J, leaving 7 bases unmatched. Germline V gene sequence: CDR1 MGHRA, CDR2 YSYEKL. The CDR3 is 15 residues long. CDR3 sequence reads: CASSQDRSGSAEQYF. The CDR3 DNA follows: TGCGCCAGCAGCCAAGATAGGAGCGGGAGTGCCGAGCAGTACTTC.

The chain has TRBV11-2 and TRBJ1-1, with no clear D. The CDR3 spans 13 residues. Trimming took off 6 bases at V and 1 base at J, with 9 bases between the two ends. The V gene's germline CDR1 is SGHAT and CDR2 FQNNGV. This chain's CDR3 is CASREGGNTEAFF. The DNA for the CDR3 is TGTGCCAGCAGAGAAGGCGGGAACACTGAAGCTTTCTTT.

This rearrangement joins TRBV5-4 to TRBJ2-5; 13 positions agree with TRBD2. This CDR3 has 15 amino acids. The V gene end was trimmed by 5 bases and the J gene end by 5 bases; junction bases not matched to a gene: 6. The germline gives CDR1 SGHNT, CDR2 YYREEE (reference sequence). The CDR3 loop is CASRKLAGGAETQYF. In DNA, the CDR3 is TGTGCCAGCAGAAAACTAGCGGGAGGGGCGGAGACCCAGTACTTC.

This clone showed up just once. The gene calls are TRBV9 and TRBJ1-1; D gene unclear. Trimming took off 3 bases at V and 5 bases at J, with 20 bases between the two ends. Germline CDR1 and CDR2: SGDLS and YYNGEE. This CDR3 region has 16 residues. The DNA for the CDR3 is TGTGCCAGCAGCGCCCCCCTCGTCGGGGTTAGGACTGAAGCTTTCTTT. As protein: CASSAPLVGVRTEAFF.

The gene calls are TRBV12-5 and TRBJ2-1; D is perhaps TRBD2 (6 bases). Germline-derived CDR1 and CDR2 are LGHNT and FRNRAP. Trimming took off 7 bases at V and 2 bases at J, with 15 bases between the two ends. This CDR3 comprises 15 residues. CDR3 bases: TGTGCTAGTGCCCCACGGGCGGGGCCCTACAATGAGCAGTTCTTC. This codes for CASAPRAGPYNEQFF.

The chain employs TRBV7-2 and TRBJ1-1; tentatively, D is TRBD1 (5 bases). V was trimmed by 5 bases and J by 5 bases, leaving 12 bases between them. The length of the CDR3 is 13 residues. The V gene's germline CDR1 is SGHTA and CDR2 FQGNSA. CDR3 in DNA: TGTGCCAGCAGCCCACTGCGGGGGACTGAAGCTTTCTTT. Its protein is CASSPLRGTEAFF.

This chain uses TRBV30 with TRBJ2-4; D may be TRBD2 (5 bases). Germline lookup yields CDR1 GTSNPN and CDR2 SVGIG (reference sequence). V was cut by 2 bases and J by 0 bases, with 11 bases left in between. CDR3 length equals 15 residues. The CDR3 region has the DNA TGTGCCTGGAGTTTGGTTGCGGGAGCCAAAAACATTCAGTACTTC. Translated, it gives CAWSLVAGAKNIQYF.

This rearrangement joins TRBV5-1 to TRBJ2-7; TRBD2 matches 9 bases. The CDR3 spans 16 residues. Trimming cost V 4 bases and J 7 bases; bases outside gene matches: 15. Germline CDR1 and CDR2: SGHRS and YFSETQ. The CDR3 loop reads CASSGTIGGRAQEQYF. The CDR3 DNA reads TGCGCCAGCAGCGGGACAATCGGCGGGAGGGCTCAAGAGCAGTACTTC.

In its sample, this clone was seen once. This sequence joins TRBV3-1 (or the pseudogene TRBV3-2) and TRBJ1-3, with D tentatively TRBD1 (5 bases). This CDR3 is built from 16 residues. Germline V lookup: CDR1 LGHDT, CDR2 YNNKEL (reference sequence). V lost 0 bases and J 1 base, leaving 10 bases between the germline ends. The CDR3 region has the DNA TGTGCCAGCAGCCAAGACAGGGTTAGATCTGGAAACACCATATATTTT. Protein product: CASSQDRVRSGNTIYF.

A few counts support this clone. The V gene is TRBV4-2, the J gene TRBJ2-1, with D perhaps TRBD2 (5 bases). This CDR3 contains 16 residues. Germline V lookup: CDR1 LGHNA, CDR2 YNFKEQ. V lost 0 bases, J lost 2 bases, and 11 bases lay in between. The CDR3 DNA sequence: TGTGCCAGCAGCCAAGATGAAGGACTTACCTACAATGAGCAGTTCTTC. This gives the protein CASSQDEGLTYNEQFF.

This clone was seen only once. This CDR3 is CASSLSVDNQPQHF. The CDR3 DNA reads TGTGCCAGCAGCTTATCTGTAGACAATCAGCCCCAGCATTTT. This chain links TRBV7-8 with TRBJ1-5; D is undetermined. In germline, CDR1 is SGHVS, CDR2 FQNEAQ. V dropped 2 bases and J dropped 3 bases, with 8 bases sitting between them. The CDR3 extends over 14 amino acids.

The CDR3 DNA follows: TGTGCCAGCAGTGAAGAGGGTAGATACTATGGCTACACCTTC. Translating gives CASSEEGRYYGYTF. V gene TRBV25-1 combines with J gene TRBJ1-2, with D unclear. Germline V gene data show CDR1 as MGHDK and CDR2 as SYGVNS. Trimming stripped 2 bases from V and 3 bases from J, with 10 bases between. The CDR3 has 14 amino acids.

The chain has TRBV12-5 and TRBJ2-7; D gene ambiguous. Germline-derived CDR1 and CDR2 are LGHNT and FRNRAP. The CDR3 has 11 residues. Deletions cut 5 bases from V and 4 bases from J, with 6 bases between. In DNA form, the CDR3 reads TGTGCTAGTGGTATCACATACGAGCAGTACTTC. Residues: CASGITYEQYF.

V is TRBV15 and J is TRBJ1-5; D is perhaps TRBD1 (6 bases). Germline CDR1 is LNHNV and CDR2 is YYDKDF (reference sequence). The CDR3 covers 14 residues. V was shortened by 1 base and J by 7 bases, with 11 bases between the two germline ends. The CDR3 sequence is CATSRVRGDQPQHF. The CDR3 bases are TGTGCCACCAGCAGAGTCAGGGGAGACCAGCCCCAGCATTTT.

This chain links TRBV9 with TRBJ1-4, with unresolved D. Per the germline V gene, CDR1 is SGDLS and CDR2 is YYNGEE. V lost 0 bases, J lost 7 bases, and 16 bases lay in between. CDR3 size: 16 residues. CDR3 nucleotide sequence: TGTGCCAGCAGCGTAGCTACGGGTATGGTAACTGAAAAACTGTTTTTT. Its translation: CASSVATGMVTEKLFF.

The V gene is TRBV11-2, the J gene TRBJ2-2, with TRBD1 matching over 9 bases. V lost 2 bases and J lost 4; bases outside the gene matches: 11. The CDR3 has 18 amino acids. Germline values: CDR1 SGHAT, CDR2 FQNNGV. The CDR3 spells CASSLKRTGGAGTGELFF. CDR3 coding DNA: TGTGCCAGCAGCTTAAAACGCACAGGGGGCGCTGGCACCGGGGAGCTGTTTTTT.

The chain is built from TRBV4-2 and TRBJ2-4, with 12 bases fitting TRBD2. With 0 bases clipped from V and 0 bases from J, the junction kept 3 bases outside the gene matches. The CDR3 spans 18 residues. In germline, CDR1 is LGHNA, CDR2 YNFKEQ. This CDR3 reads CASSQELAGGLAKNIQYF. The DNA for the CDR3 is TGTGCCAGCAGCCAAGAGCTAGCGGGAGGGCTAGCCAAAAACATTCAGTACTTC.